This T cell receptor beta chain is from a study of cytomegalovirus exposure and HLA in healthy donors. With respect to this clone: Antigen specificity is unknown.

V dropped 6 bases and J dropped 2; count of bases not matched to a gene: 5. The CDR3 spans 16 residues. Germline V gives CDR1 MRHNA, CDR2 SNTAGT. Whole-study findings and limits: Prediction of most subjects' HLA-A and HLA-B alleles by TCR beta sequences was reportedly accurate.

13 Jbeta primers and 60 Vbeta primers were used for the PCR. Sequencing was performed with immunoSEQ multiplex PCR; in TCRdb, only in-frame clones are kept and a portion is missing. The repertoire consists of under 250,000 clones, with about 75% occurring once and the leading ten covering 1.8%. The sample comprised PBMCs. This sequence originates from a male donor in good health and CMV-seronegative. The genes are TRBV6-4 and TRBJ2-3, with 13 bases fitting TRBD2. CDR3 nucleotide sequence: TGTGCCAGCAGCCGACTAGCGGGGGGTAACACAGATACGCAGTATTTT. Translated, it gives CASSRLAGGNTDTQYF.